The rows below give T cell receptor beta chains drawn from one sample of a study of identical twins. TCRdb recomputed calls from the 5' RACE reads with MiXCR, one row per CDR3 protein. This sample has hundreds of thousands of distinct CDR3 sequences, with roughly 20% found just once. These records were also assigned to another study, of T cells expressing NK-cell markers.

The material sequenced was PBMCs. Receptor source: a young woman in good health. Each CDR3 is given with its conserved first and last residue. The order of the fields is clone size, J gene, V gene, D gene, CDR3 DNA, CDR3 protein. D genes are given only for firm matches. Size is stated for part of the rows, as once, few or many counts, or as a class when the clone is expanded.

>.|TRBJ2-3|TRBV27|.
TGTGCCAGCAGTTTAATTGCAGGCGACGGGGGCACAGATACGCAGTATTTT
CASSLIAGDGGTDTQYF
>.|TRBJ2-7|TRBV12-3/TRBV12-4|.
TGTGCCAGCAGTTTAAAGGGAACCTACTACGAGCAGTACTTC
CASSLKGTYYEQYF
>.|TRBJ1-2|TRBV10-3|.
TGTGCCATCAGCCGGGACGGCTATGGCTACACCTTC
CAISRDGYGYTF
>few|TRBJ2-3|TRBV12-3/TRBV12-4|.
TGTGCCAGCAGCTCCGAACGGGGGCTAGGGAGCACAGATACGCAGTATTTT
CASSSERGLGSTDTQYF
>few|TRBJ1-1|TRBV6-6|.
TGTGCCAGCAGTAAACAGGGTCGCACTGAAGCTTTCTTT
CASSKQGRTEAFF
>.|TRBJ2-1|TRBV5-1|TRBD2
TGCGCCAGCAGCAGATCGGTGGCGGGTAGCGGGAGCTCCTACAATGAGCAGTTCTTC
CASSRSVAGSGSSYNEQFF
>.|TRBJ1-2|TRBV27|.
TGTGCCAGCAGTGGACGGCACTATGGCTACACCTTC
CASSGRHYGYTF
>few|TRBJ2-1|TRBV20-1|TRBD1
TGCAGTGGACAGGGCTACTACAATGAGCAGTTCTTC
CSGQGYYNEQFF
>few|TRBJ2-1|TRBV6-5|TRBD2
TGTGCCAGCAGTTACGCGGGGGGAATATACAATGAGCAGTTCTTC
CASSYAGGIYNEQFF
>few|TRBJ2-5|TRBV3-1|TRBD2
TGTGCCAGCAGCCAAGAAGGACTAGCGGACGGGGAGACCCAGTACTTC
CASSQEGLADGETQYF
>.|TRBJ2-1|TRBV5-1|.
TGCGCCAGCAGCTTGGCCGTGGGACTCTCGCTCTACAATGAGCAGTTCTTC
CASSLAVGLSLYNEQFF
>few|TRBJ2-1|TRBV20-1|.
TGCAGTGCTAGAGATCCCACCGGATACAATGAGCAGTTCTTC
CSARDPTGYNEQFF
>.|TRBJ2-3|TRBV5-1|.
TGCGCCAGCAGCTTGGTACTTGAGACGCAGTATTTT
CASSLVLETQYF
>.|TRBJ1-2|TRBV11-2|TRBD1
TGTGCCAGCAGCGAATCTTCTGACAGGGGAATCTATGGCTACACCTTC
CASSESSDRGIYGYTF
>.|TRBJ1-1|TRBV20-1|.
TGCAGTGCTAGAGAAGGGGTTGGAACTGAAGCTTTCTTT
CSAREGVGTEAFF
>.|TRBJ1-1|TRBV5-5|TRBD1
TGTGCCAGCAGCTCCGTCGGACAGGGGCGCGGGGACACTGAAGCTTTCTTT
CASSSVGQGRGDTEAFF
>.|TRBJ2-2|TRBV10-3|.
TGTGCCATCAGTGGGGCTAGCTGGTCCGGGGAGCTGTTTTTT
CAISGASWSGELFF
>few|TRBJ2-1|TRBV3-1|TRBD2
TGTGCCAGCAGCCAAGCCGTACTAGCGGGAGTGCGGTTCTTC
CASSQAVLAGVRFF
>many|TRBJ2-1|TRBV12-3/TRBV12-4|TRBD2
TGTGCCAGCAGTTTTCGGCTAGCGGGAGGCGGCGAGCAGTTCTTC
CASSFRLAGGGEQFF
>.|TRBJ2-7|TRBV29-1|.
TGCAGCGTTGCCTATGGTTCCAGGTCCGTCGGCGAGCAGTACTTC
CSVAYGSRSVGEQYF
>few|TRBJ2-1|TRBV12-3/TRBV12-4|TRBD2
TGTGCCAGCAGTCCGTTGACTAGCGGGGGGGATGAGCAGTTCTTC
CASSPLTSGGDEQFF
>.|TRBJ2-3|TRBV20-1|.
TGCAGTGCTATGGGCTTAAGCACAGATACGCAGTATTTT
CSAMGLSTDTQYF
>few|TRBJ1-5|TRBV12-3/TRBV12-4|.
TGTGCCAGCAAGCAGGGCGCGGGTCAGCCCCAGCATTTT
CASKQGAGQPQHF
>many|TRBJ1-2|TRBV4-3|.
TGCGCCAGCAGCCAAGGTCCCAGGGATTATGGCTACACCTTC
CASSQGPRDYGYTF
>.|TRBJ2-7|TRBV6-5|TRBD2
TGTGCCAGCAGTTACTCAACTAGCGGGAGCTACGAGCAGTACTTC
CASSYSTSGSYEQYF
>few|TRBJ2-1|TRBV7-9|.
TGTGCCAGCAGCAATCCCCCTATGGGGCAGTTCTTC
CASSNPPMGQFF
>.|TRBJ2-2|TRBV20-1|.
TGCAGTGCCAACACTTACACCGGGGAGCTGTTTTTT
CSANTYTGELFF
>few|TRBJ1-1|TRBV29-1|.
TGCAGCGCCACAACAAGGCGCGAAGATATGAACACTGAAGCTTTCTTT
CSATTRREDMNTEAFF
>few|TRBJ2-7|TRBV2|.
TGTGCCAGCAGTGGTATCCACGAGCAGTACTTC
CASSGIHEQYF
>few|TRBJ2-1|TRBV12-3/TRBV12-4|.
TGTGCCAGCAGTTCTAAAACTTCCCGGGAGACCCCACTATCTAACTACAATGAGCAGTTCTTC
CASSSKTSRETPLSNYNEQFF
>.|TRBJ1-2|TRBV15|TRBD1
TGTGCCACCAGCGGACAGGGACACCGCTATGGCTACACCTTC
CATSGQGHRYGYTF
>.|TRBJ2-1|TRBV21-1|.
TGTGCATCCGCGGGGGTTCCTTACAATGAGCAGTTCTTC
CASAGVPYNEQFF
>few|TRBJ2-7|TRBV5-1|.
TGCGCCAGCAGCCCCGGACAGTCCGAAAACGAGCAGTACTTC
CASSPGQSENEQYF
>many|TRBJ1-5|TRBV18|.
TGTGCCAGCCAGGACGGGGATCAGCCCCAGCATTTT
CASQDGDQPQHF
>.|TRBJ2-7|TRBV2|TRBD2
TGTGCCAGCTTGCGGACTAGCTGGCGGGAGCAGTACTTC
CASLRTSWREQYF
>.|TRBJ2-3|TRBV9|TRBD2
TGTGCCAGCAGCGTAGAGGTTAGCGGGGGTCCCACAGATACGCAGTATTTT
CASSVEVSGGPTDTQYF
>.|TRBJ1-2|TRBV20-1|.
TGCAGTGCTAAGACTACCCCGGCGGGACCTCACTATGGCTACACCTTC
CSAKTTPAGPHYGYTF
>.|TRBJ1-2|TRBV10-3|.
TGTGCCATCAGTGGGGGGGCTTTTGGCTACACCTTC
CAISGGAFGYTF
>.|TRBJ2-3|TRBV5-4|.
TGTGCCAGCAGCCCTAGGCCGGGAGTAGATACGCAGTATTTT
CASSPRPGVDTQYF
>few|TRBJ1-6|TRBV25-1|.
TGTGCCAGCAACTTCGCGGATTCACCCCTCCACTTT
CASNFADSPLHF
>.|TRBJ2-1|TRBV5-1|TRBD2
TGCGCCAGCACCTTTAGCGGGAGCCGGCTTAATGAGCAGTTCTTC
CASTFSGSRLNEQFF
>few|TRBJ1-2|TRBV20-1|.
TGCAGTGCTAGAGATGGCCGTCGGGGCTATGGCTACACCTTC
CSARDGRRGYGYTF
>.|TRBJ1-3|TRBV5-5|.
TGTGCCAGCAGCCGGGGAGGGCTCTCTGGAAACACCATATATTTT
CASSRGGLSGNTIYF
>.|TRBJ2-7|TRBV7-9|TRBD2
TGTGCCAGCAGCTTAGGACTAGCGGTAAATTACGAGCAGTACTTC
CASSLGLAVNYEQYF
>few|TRBJ1-4|TRBV20-1|.
TGCAGTGCTAGAGGCCCGGGACAAAAGAATGAAAAACTGTTTTTT
CSARGPGQKNEKLFF
>.|TRBJ1-1|TRBV20-1|.
TGCAGTGCTAGTTTCCGGGGTGGTGGCACTGAAGCTTTCTTT
CSASFRGGGTEAFF